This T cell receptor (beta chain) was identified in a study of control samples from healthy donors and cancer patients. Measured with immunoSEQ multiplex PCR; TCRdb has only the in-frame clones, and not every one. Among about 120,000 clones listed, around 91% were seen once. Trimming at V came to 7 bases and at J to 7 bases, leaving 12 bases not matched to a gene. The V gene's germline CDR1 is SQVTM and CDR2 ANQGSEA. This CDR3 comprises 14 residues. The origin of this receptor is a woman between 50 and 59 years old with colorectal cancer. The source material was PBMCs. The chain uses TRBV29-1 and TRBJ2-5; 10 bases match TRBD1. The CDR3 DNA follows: TGCAGCGCCAAACCGGGACAGGGGACAGGGACCCAGTACTTC. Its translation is CSAKPGQGTGTQYF. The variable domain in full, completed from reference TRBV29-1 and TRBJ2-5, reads SAVISQKPSRDICQRGTSLTIQCQVDSQVTMMFWYRQQPGQSLTLIATANQGSEATYESGFVIDKFPISRPNLTFSTLTVSNMSPEDSSIYLCSAKPGQGTGTQYFGPGTRLLVL.